A selection of T cell receptor beta chains follows, all from one sample in a study of T cell repertoires in cytomegalovirus infection. TCRdb redid the calling of the reads with MiXCR, one entry per CDR3 protein. The table lists around 300,000 distinct CDR3 sequences, under 30% of them singletons. The sample was PBMCs. The receptors stem from a human donor in good health (CMV status not recorded). Some clones in this sample may be carry-over from other donors' samples. Each CDR3 is given with its conserved first and last residue. The D gene is left open where the match is weak. Rows give clone size only sometimes, using once, few, many, or a class for an expanded clone.

j_call d_call v_call clone_size cdr3_nt cdr3_aa
TRBJ1-2 NA TRBV18 once TGTGCCAGCTCACCCCAATGGGCGTCAGGTCAATACTTC CASSPQWASGQYF
TRBJ2-7 NA TRBV3-1 NA TGTGCCAGCAGCGACAGGTACTCTCGCTACGAGCAGTACTTC CASSDRYSRYEQYF
TRBJ2-2 NA TRBV6-1 many TGTGCCAGCAGGCCCCTTCAGAACACCGGGGAGCTGTTTTTT CASRPLQNTGELFF
TRBJ2-7 NA TRBV11-3 many TGTGCCAGCAGCCATGGTGGTTCCTACGAGCGGTACTTC CASSHGGSYERYF
TRBJ2-1 TRBD1 TRBV29-1 NA TGCAGCGTTGGCCGGGACAGGGGTTACAATGAGCAGTTCTTC CSVGRDRGYNEQFF
TRBJ2-1 NA TRBV24-1 few TGTGCCACCAGTGGATTCCGTGGTGAGCAGTTCTTC CATSGFRGEQFF
TRBJ1-1 NA TRBV5-1 NA TGCGCCAGCAGCTTGGAATCCCTGATGGGGGACGCTTTCTTT CASSLESLMGDAFF
TRBJ2-1 NA TRBV3-1 NA TGTGCCAGCAGCCAAGAAGGAGGAGATGAGCAGTTCTTC CASSQEGGDEQFF
TRBJ1-3 TRBD1 TRBV5-1 NA TGCGCCAGCAGCTTGGGCCCAGGGGGGTCTGGAAACACCATATATTTT CASSLGPGGSGNTIYF
TRBJ2-1 TRBD2 TRBV6-5 few TGTGCCAGCAGCTCGGGACTAGCGGGAGTTAGCAATGAGCAGTTCTTC CASSSGLAGVSNEQFF
TRBJ1-6 NA TRBV5-4 NA TGTGCCAGCACCCGCTGGGGCATAGACGGCAATTCACCCCTCCACTTT CASTRWGIDGNSPLHF
TRBJ1-4 NA TRBV27 many TGTGCCAGCAGTTGGCGGGGGGAGAGCCTTGTTCCTGAAAAACTGTTTTTT CASSWRGESLVPEKLFF
TRBJ2-3 TRBD2 TRBV6-2/TRBV6-3 NA TGTGCCAGCAGTTACGGGACTAGCGGAGCCACAGATACGCAGTATTTT CASSYGTSGATDTQYF
TRBJ1-1 NA TRBV7-9 NA TGTGCCTCCAGACACCCCGGGGCAAGAACTGAAGCTTTCTTT CASRHPGARTEAFF
TRBJ2-6 TRBD2 TRBV15 NA TGTGCCACCAGCAGAGATGTTTCGGGACTAGCGAACTCTGGGGCCAACGTCCTGACTTTC CATSRDVSGLANSGANVLTF
TRBJ2-5 NA TRBV11-2 many TGTGCCAGCAGCCATCCCCGGGGCCGCCAAGAGACCCAGTACTTC CASSHPRGRQETQYF